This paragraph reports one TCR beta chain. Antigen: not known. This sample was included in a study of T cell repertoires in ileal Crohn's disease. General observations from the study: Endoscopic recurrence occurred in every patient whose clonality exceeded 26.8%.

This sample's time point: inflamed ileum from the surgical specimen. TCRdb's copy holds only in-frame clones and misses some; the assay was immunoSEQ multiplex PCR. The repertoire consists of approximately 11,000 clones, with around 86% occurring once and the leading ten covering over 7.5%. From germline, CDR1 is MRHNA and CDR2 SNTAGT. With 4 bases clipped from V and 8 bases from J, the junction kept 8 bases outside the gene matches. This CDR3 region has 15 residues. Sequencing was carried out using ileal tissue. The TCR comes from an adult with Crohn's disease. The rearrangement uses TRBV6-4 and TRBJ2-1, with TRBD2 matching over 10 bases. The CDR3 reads CASSVEAGGMDEQFF. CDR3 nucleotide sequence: TGTGCCAGCAGTGTTGAAGCGGGAGGGATGGATGAGCAGTTCTTC.